One sample yielded the 15 T cell receptor beta chains listed below, sequenced in a study of T-cell reconstitution after alpha-beta-depleted transplantation in children. Unique molecular identifiers were used in preparing the TCRbeta library. TCRdb re-derived calls from the PCR reads in MiXCR, one entry per CDR3 protein. This repertoire shows about 230,000 distinct CDR3 sequences, approximately 9.8% found once; its top ten account for approximately 5%. The sample consisted of PBMCs from the stem cell graft donor, taken from the stem cell graft. Source of these receptors: a human donor who donated a stem cell graft to a child with SCID.

This clonotype was seen many times. V is TRBV29-1 and J is TRBJ1-5; 7 positions match TRBD1. Trimming cost V 4 bases and J 4 bases; bases outside gene matches: 4. The CDR3 is made up of 13 amino acids. Germline assignment: CDR1 SQVTM and CDR2 ANQGSEA. CDR3 in DNA: TGCAGCGTTGCGGACAGGCTAAATCAGCCCCAGCATTTT. Translated, it gives CSVADRLNQPQHF.

This clonotype has a count of ten or more. The rearrangement uses TRBV18 and TRBJ2-7; D gene uncertain. The CDR3 extends over 14 amino acids. Per germline, CDR1 KGHSH and CDR2 LQKENI. Trimming took off 3 bases at V and 3 bases at J, with 12 bases between the two ends. CDR3 residues: CASSPGGMGYEQYF. DNA for the CDR3: TGTGCCAGCTCACCCGGCGGAATGGGCTACGAGCAGTACTTC.

Of note for this clonotype: A clone one base away is much larger, so this may be a read error. The chain joins TRBV6-1 to TRBJ2-7, with D possibly being TRBD1 (7 bases). The CDR3 is made up of 13 amino acids. Per germline, CDR1 MNHNS and CDR2 SASEGT. The germline V and J ends were trimmed by 4 bases and 4 bases, with 11 bases remaining between them. This CDR3 is CASSGGTEYEQYF. DNA of the CDR3: TGTGCCAGCAGTGGCGGGACAGAATACGAGCAGTACTTC.

This clonotype has a count of ten or more. V is TRBV4-2 and J is TRBJ1-3, with a tentative D call TRBD1 (6 bases). Per germline, CDR1 LGHNA and CDR2 YNFKEQ. V was pared by 4 bases and J by 2 bases, with 15 bases between. The CDR3 extends over 16 amino acids. For the CDR3, the DNA is TGTGCCAGCAGCCTGAACAGGGAAATCACTGGAAACACCATATATTTT. Translating gives CASSLNREITGNTIYF.

The table lists this clonotype with many counts. CDR3 sequence: CASNLLKRNEQFF. The CDR3 DNA reads as TGTGCCAGCAACCTCCTGAAGAGGAATGAGCAGTTCTTC. The V gene is TRBV7-9, the J gene TRBJ2-1; the D is unclear. Germline loops: CDR1 SEHNR, CDR2 FQNEAQ (reference sequence). Deletions cut 7 bases from V and 7 bases from J, with 14 bases between. The CDR3 has 13 residues.

The chain combines TRBV5-1 with TRBJ2-2; D is unresolved. This CDR3 has 15 amino acids. Germline-derived CDR1 and CDR2 are SGHRS and YFSETQ. V gave up 0 bases and J gave up 5 bases, with 11 bases separating them. CDR3 nucleotides: TGCGCCAGCAGCTTGGCCGCACAGATGACCGGGGAGCTGTTTTTT. Translated: CASSLAAQMTGELFF.

This clonotype has at least ten counts. The chain combines TRBV5-4 with TRBJ2-6, with TRBD2 as a possible D gene (6 bases). This CDR3 has 21 amino acids. Trimming left V 1 base short and J 0 bases short, with 23 bases between. From germline, CDR1 is SGHNT and CDR2 YYREEE (reference sequence). This chain's CDR3 is CASSLRGGTDFTYSGANVLTF. CDR3 nucleotides: TGTGCCAGCAGCTTGCGAGGCGGGACGGATTTTACTTACTCTGGGGCCAACGTCCTGACTTTC.

This clonotype came up many times. In DNA, the CDR3 is TGTGCCATCAGTACTGAGGCGGGAGTTGGGTATGGCTACACCTTC. Protein sequence: CAISTEAGVGYGYTF. V gene TRBV10-3 combines with J gene TRBJ1-2, with unresolved D. Between the trimmed V and J ends, which lost 5 bases and 5 bases, there was a span of 18 bases. The CDR3 covers 15 residues. The germline V gene has CDR1 ENHRY and CDR2 SYGVKD.

This clonotype came up many times. The rearrangement joins TRBV5-1 to TRBJ1-5, with 7 bases fitting TRBD1. J lost 4 bases, V lost 4 bases, and 5 bases had no gene match. The CDR3 sequence is 14 residues long. CDR1 and CDR2 from the germline V gene are SGHRS and YFSETQ. DNA for the CDR3: TGCGCCAGCAGCGAGGGGGCTCGAAATCAGCCCCAGCATTTT. It encodes CASSEGARNQPQHF.

This clonotype was counted at least ten times. The chain couples TRBV14 to TRBJ1-1; D might be TRBD1 (5 bases). The CDR3 has 16 amino acids. The V end was cut by 3 bases, the J end by 5 bases, with 19 bases between. CDR1 SGHDN and CDR2 FVKESK come from the germline V gene. Written as DNA, the CDR3 is TGTGCCAGCAGCCACCAAGCCTGGGCGGGGGATACTGAAGCTTTCTTT. This codes for CASSHQAWAGDTEAFF.

This clonotype was recorded at least ten times. This sequence joins TRBV12-3 or TRBV12-4 and TRBJ2-5, with TRBD2 matching 9 bases. J was trimmed by 2 bases and V by 5 bases; bases with no gene match: 6. The CDR3 contains 15 residues. The CDR3 bases are TGTGCCAGCAGTCGACTAGCGGCGACACAAGAGACCCAGTACTTC. Protein sequence: CASSRLAATQETQYF.

With regard to this clonotype: A read error may be the cause here, since a much bigger clone is one base away. The gene calls are TRBV2 and TRBJ1-6; TRBD1 might be the D (5 bases). Germline V gives CDR1 SNHLY, CDR2 FYNNEI. This CDR3 region has 16 residues. The CDR3 spells CASRPQGALINSPLPF. The CDR3, as DNA: TGTGCCAGCAGGCCCCAGGGCGCCCTTATAAATTCACCCCTCCCCTTT. Together with reference TRBV2 and TRBJ1-6, the CDR3 gives the full variable domain: EPEVTQTPSHQVTQMGQEVILRCVPISNHLYFYWYRQILGQKVEFLVSFYNNEISEKSEIFDDQFSVERPDGSNFTLKIRSTKLEDSAMYFCASRPQGALINSPLPFGNGTRLTVT.

In this sample, this clonotype turned up many times. The chain is built from TRBV20-1 and TRBJ2-3; D might be TRBD2 (6 bases). CDR1 is DFQATT and CDR2 is SNEGSKA in the germline V gene (reference sequence). The CDR3 runs 17 residues. Between the trimmed V and J ends, which lost 3 bases and 0 bases, there was a span of 19 bases. This CDR3 reads CSASMRGVSSSTDTQYF. As DNA, the CDR3 is TGCAGTGCTAGTATGCGCGGGGTATCCTCTAGCACAGATACGCAGTATTTT.

This clonotype was seen at least ten times. The chain combines TRBV7-2 with TRBJ1-1, with 10 bases that match TRBD1. CDR3 size: 15 residues. The V and J ends lost 5 bases and 5 bases, in that order; junction bases with no gene match: 8. The germline gives CDR1 SGHTA, CDR2 FQGNSA. This CDR3 is CASSLKGQGVTEAFF. CDR3 sequence (DNA): TGTGCCAGCAGCCTAAAAGGACAGGGGGTGACTGAAGCTTTCTTT. Combining the CDR3 with reference TRBV7-2 and TRBJ1-1 gives the whole variable domain GAGVSQSPSNKVTEKGKDVELRCDPISGHTALYWYRQSLGQGLEFLIYFQGNSAPDKSGLPSDRFSAERTGGSVSTLTIQRTQQEDSAVYLCASSLKGQGVTEAFFGQGTRLTVV.

This clonotype was detected many times. This chain joins TRBV5-1 and TRBJ1-2; no clear D. The germline CDR1 and CDR2 sequences are SGHRS and YFSETQ. The CDR3 covers 14 residues. V shed 0 bases and J shed 6 bases, with 12 bases lying between them. CDR3 residues: CASSLDPEPNGYTF. The DNA for the CDR3 is TGCGCCAGCAGCTTGGATCCAGAGCCAAATGGCTACACCTTC.